Listed below are T cell receptor beta chains from one sample, sequenced in a study of CD8 T cells in ankylosing spondylitis. TCRdb analysed the 5' RACE reads with MiXCR anew, one entry per CDR3 protein. This sample yields 150,000 or so distinct CDR3 sequences, of which around a third are seen a single time; 6% belongs to the top ten. Sequencing was performed on synovial fluid, either unsorted or a sorted T cell fraction (not recorded which). The receptors were gathered from a male donor with ankylosing spondylitis. CDR3s include the opening cysteine and the closing phenylalanine or tryptophan. Fields, in order: D gene, clone size, V gene, J gene, CDR3 DNA, CDR3 protein. The D gene is left open where the match is weak. The size of a clone is reported for some rows only, either as once, few or many, or as a class for expanded clones.

.	.	TRBV28	TRBJ2-1	TGTGCCAGCAGTTCGTTACAGGGTTACAATGAGCAGTTCTTC	CASSSLQGYNEQFF
.	once	TRBV6-5	TRBJ2-3	TGTGCCAGCAGTTACTCGAGGCAGGGTGGCACAGATACGCAGTATTTT	CASSYSRQGGTDTQYF
.	.	TRBV7-2	TRBJ2-2	TGTGCCAGCAGCTTGAAGAGCGGGACCGGGGAGCTGTTTTTT	CASSLKSGTGELFF
.	many	TRBV12-3/TRBV12-4	TRBJ2-2	TGTGCCAGCAGTTTAGAGGGGCACACCGGGGAGCTGTTTTTT	CASSLEGHTGELFF
.	few	TRBV3-1	TRBJ1-3	TGTGCCAGCAGCCAAGATCTCCCCTTTCTGGGGGGGGCCTTTGGAAACACCATATATTTT	CASSQDLPFLGGAFGNTIYF
TRBD1	.	TRBV5-6	TRBJ2-2	TGTGCCAGCAGCTGGCGGGACAGGGAGGCCGGGGAGCTGTTTTTT	CASSWRDREAGELFF
.	many	TRBV7-3	TRBJ2-6	TGTGCCAGCAGCTTGGTCTTAGATGGGGCCAACGTCCTGACTTTC	CASSLVLDGANVLTF
TRBD2	few	TRBV5-1	TRBJ2-1	TGCGCCAGCAGCGTCGGGACTAGCGATAACAATGAGCAGTTCTTC	CASSVGTSDNNEQFF
TRBD2	.	TRBV4-1	TRBJ2-1	TGCGCCAGCAGCCAAGATTATTGGCGGGGGGGAGGATACAATGAGCAGTTCTTC	CASSQDYWRGGGYNEQFF
TRBD2	.	TRBV11-2	TRBJ2-5	TGTGCCAGCAGCCACGGGAGGGCTCAAGAGACCCAGTACTTC	CASSHGRAQETQYF
TRBD1	few	TRBV19	TRBJ2-7	TGTGCCAGTAGTGTCGGGACAGCCAGTCCCTACGAGCAGTACTTC	CASSVGTASPYEQYF
.	many	TRBV3-1	TRBJ2-5	TGTGCCAGCAGCAAAGAAGGTGGGGAGACCCAGTACTTC	CASSKEGGETQYF
.	few	TRBV20-1	TRBJ2-3	TGCAGTGCTAGAGAACGGACCGTAGGAGGAGGTACGCAGTATTTT	CSARERTVGGGTQYF
TRBD1	few	TRBV3-1	TRBJ1-1	TGTGCCAGCAGCAGAAACAGGGGGCCGGGGAACACTGAAGCTTTCTTT	CASSRNRGPGNTEAFF
.	.	TRBV20-1	TRBJ2-1	TGCAGTGCTAACCTAGCGTCCAATGAGCAGTTCTTC	CSANLASNEQFF
.	many	TRBV12-3/TRBV12-4	TRBJ2-1	TGTGCCAGCAGTTTAGGTCTAGGGCGCAATGAGCAGTTCTTC	CASSLGLGRNEQFF
.	few	TRBV18	TRBJ1-6	TGTGCCAGCTCACCGGGACAAAATTCACCCCTCCACTTT	CASSPGQNSPLHF
.	.	TRBV9	TRBJ1-1	TGTGCCAGCAGCCCCCGAGGAGGGGCCCGAGGGACTGAAGCTTTCTTT	CASSPRGGARGTEAFF
TRBD2	many	TRBV7-8	TRBJ2-5	TGTGCCAGCAGCCCCTACCGGGTGCTAGCGGGACTCGGGGAGACCCAGTACTTC	CASSPYRVLAGLGETQYF
.	once	TRBV20-1	TRBJ2-1	TGCAGTGCTAGACGAGCCCTCTACAAGGGGGGGCTCGACAATGAGCAGTTCTTC	CSARRALYKGGLDNEQFF
.	few	TRBV28	TRBJ1-2	TGTGCCAGCCTCACAGGGAACTATGGCTACACCTTC	CASLTGNYGYTF
.	.	TRBV9	TRBJ2-1	TGTGCCAGCAGCGTAGAAGGTCAGGACTACAATGAGCAGTTCTTC	CASSVEGQDYNEQFF
.	.	TRBV6-6	TRBJ2-3	TGTGCCAGCAGTCAAATAGGTGGTACGCAGTATTTT	CASSQIGGTQYF
.	.	TRBV29-1	TRBJ1-1	TGCAGCGTGGTGGGACCGAACACTGAAGCTTTCTTT	CSVVGPNTEAFF
.	.	TRBV5-6	TRBJ1-3	TGTGCCAGCACCAGAGGGGGGCTCGGGGGAAACACCATATATTTT	CASTRGGLGGNTIYF
.	.	TRBV20-1	TRBJ1-2	TGCAGTGCTAGGTTGGGTTTCGACTATGGCTACACCTTC	CSARLGFDYGYTF
TRBD2	.	TRBV3-1	TRBJ2-7	TGTGCCAGCAGACCTAGCGGGAGTAGGTACGAGCAGTACTTC	CASRPSGSRYEQYF
.	many	TRBV5-1	TRBJ2-5	TGTGCCAGCAGCTTAAGGGGCTACCAAGAGACCCAGTACTTC	CASSLRGYQETQYF
TRBD2	.	TRBV20-1	TRBJ2-2	TGCAGTGCTTTATCCGGGGGGGCCGGGGAGCTGTTTTTT	CSALSGGAGELFF
.	many	TRBV20-1	TRBJ2-7	TGCAGTGCCTCCGGTACTAGCCTCTACGAGCAGTACTTC	CSASGTSLYEQYF
TRBD2	.	TRBV9	TRBJ2-3	TGTGCCAGCAGCGTCCCAGCGGGGGGGCGCACAGATACGCAGTATTTT	CASSVPAGGRTDTQYF
TRBD2	.	TRBV29-1	TRBJ2-1	TGCAGCGTTGAAGTTGTTGTAGCGGGAAAGTACAATGAGCAGTTCTTC	CSVEVVVAGKYNEQFF
.	.	TRBV6-1	TRBJ2-5	TGTGCCAGCAGTGTGGGCATACGGGAGACCCAGTACTTC	CASSVGIRETQYF
.	few	TRBV20-1	TRBJ2-5	TGCAGTGCCTTTTGGGGGAAAGAGACCCAGTACTTC	CSAFWGKETQYF
.	.	TRBV20-1	TRBJ2-3	TGCAGTGCAACCCCCGGGAGAGGGCCGACAGATACGCAGTATTTT	CSATPGRGPTDTQYF
.	.	TRBV7-8	TRBJ2-7	TGTGCCAGCAGCTTATTGGAGAGCTACGTGCAGTACTTC	CASSLLESYVQYF
.	few	TRBV25-1	TRBJ1-1	TGTGCCAGCAGTGGTGGTAGGAGGGCAGAAGCTTTCTTT	CASSGGRRAEAFF
TRBD2	.	TRBV28	TRBJ2-5	TGTGCCAGCAGTTTATTCCCCGGGACTAGCGGCCCCCAAGAGACCCAGTACTTC	CASSLFPGTSGPQETQYF
TRBD2	.	TRBV3-1	TRBJ2-1	TGTGCCAGCAGCCAAATTGGTAGCGGGAGGGCCAGGAATGAGCAGTTCTTC	CASSQIGSGRARNEQFF
.	many	TRBV13	TRBJ1-5	TGTGCCAGCAGTCGCCACGATAGCAATCAGCCCCAGCATTTT	CASSRHDSNQPQHF
.	.	TRBV5-1	TRBJ2-7	TGCGCCAGCTACCCCGACAGATGGCTGGAGCAGTACTTC	CASYPDRWLEQYF
TRBD1	many	TRBV7-8	TRBJ1-2	TGTGCCAGCAGCTTAAGAGGGGGCAGGGGCTACACCTTC	CASSLRGGRGYTF
.	.	TRBV6-1	TRBJ2-3	TGTGCCAGCAGTGAAGGGCCAGATCCCATGGATACGCAGTATTTT	CASSEGPDPMDTQYF
.	.	TRBV6-5	TRBJ1-2	TGTGCCAGCAGCTATTTTCCAGGGGCTATTCTCTATGGCTACACCTTC	CASSYFPGAILYGYTF
.	few	TRBV20-1	TRBJ2-1	TGCAGTGCTAAAGGACTAAATGGCGATGAGCAGTTCTTC	CSAKGLNGDEQFF
TRBD1	.	TRBV6-1	TRBJ1-6	TGTGCCAGCCGGTTCAGGAGTACAGGGGGTTCCTATAATTCACCCCTCCACTTT	CASRFRSTGGSYNSPLHF
TRBD2	.	TRBV6-2/TRBV6-3	TRBJ2-1	TGTGCCAGCAGTTCCCTAGCGGGAGGGATCTACAATGAGCAGTTCTTC	CASSSLAGGIYNEQFF
.	.	TRBV20-1	TRBJ1-1	TGCAGTGCTGTGAGACCCGGGACTTTAACTGAAGCTTTCTTT	CSAVRPGTLTEAFF
TRBD1	many	TRBV11-3	TRBJ2-1	TGTGCCAGCAGCGTTGAGGGGACAGGGGTCCGCAATGAGCAGTTCTTC	CASSVEGTGVRNEQFF
.	.	TRBV5-6	TRBJ2-1	TGTGCCAGCAGCTCGACCAGGACGTTCTACAATGAGCAGTTCTTC	CASSSTRTFYNEQFF
.	many	TRBV4-3	TRBJ2-4	TGCGCCAGCAGCCAATCTTTCGAGCGAATGGGGACTCCGAGGGGCATTCAGTACTTC	CASSQSFERMGTPRGIQYF
.	few	TRBV5-1	TRBJ2-3	TGCGCCAGCAGCCCGGATGGGGATCGCACAGATACGCAGTATTTT	CASSPDGDRTDTQYF
.	.	TRBV20-1	TRBJ2-2	TGCAGTGCTAGAGGCCAGAGGGGTTTCGGGGAGCTGTTTTTT	CSARGQRGFGELFF